The entry below describes one T cell receptor (beta chain). Antigen: not known. The sample comes from a study of cytomegalovirus exposure and HLA in healthy donors. Findings and caveats of the study: HLA allele associations emerged for 16,951 TCR beta sequences in a later analysis, at 0.05 false discovery rate.

The CDR3 length is 15 residues. The PCR had 60 Vbeta and 13 Jbeta primers. The table came from immunoSEQ multiplex PCR; TCRdb's copy has only in-frame clones and leaves some out. The repertoire holds around 150,000 clones, 76% seen once, with almost 4% in the top ten. Everyone who donated was a healthy bone marrow donor. This clonotype was obtained from a man between 18 and 29 years old in good health and CMV-seronegative. Sequencing input: PBMCs. The rearrangement joins TRBV21-1 to TRBJ2-1; TRBD1 is the table's D call, not checked against the DNA. TRBV21-1 is tagged as a pseudogene. The CDR3 is CASSPPGQGYNEQFF. CDR3 nucleotide sequence: TGTGCCAGCAGCCCCCCGGGACAGGGGTACAATGAGCAGTTCTTC.